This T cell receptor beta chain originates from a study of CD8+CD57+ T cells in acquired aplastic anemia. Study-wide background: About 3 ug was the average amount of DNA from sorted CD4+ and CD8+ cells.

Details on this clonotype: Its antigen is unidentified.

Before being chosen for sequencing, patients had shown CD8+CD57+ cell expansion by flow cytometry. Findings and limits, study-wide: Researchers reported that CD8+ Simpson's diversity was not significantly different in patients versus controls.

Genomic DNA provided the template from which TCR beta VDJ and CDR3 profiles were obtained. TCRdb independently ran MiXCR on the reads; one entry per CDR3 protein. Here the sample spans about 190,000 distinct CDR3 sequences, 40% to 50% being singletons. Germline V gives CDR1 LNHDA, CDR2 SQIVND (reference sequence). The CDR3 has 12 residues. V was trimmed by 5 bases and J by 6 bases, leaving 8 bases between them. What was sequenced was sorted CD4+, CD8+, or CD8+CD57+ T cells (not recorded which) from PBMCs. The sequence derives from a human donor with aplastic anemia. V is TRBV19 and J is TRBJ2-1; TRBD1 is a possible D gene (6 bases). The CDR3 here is CASSQGPNEQFF. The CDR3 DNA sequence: TGTGCCAGTAGTCAGGGGCCCAATGAGCAGTTCTTC.